The rows below give T cell receptor beta chains drawn from one sample of a study of beta chain features in type 1 diabetes. The method was immunoSEQ multiplex PCR; TCRdb's version includes in-frame clones alone and lacks a portion of them. The sample contains hundreds of thousands of clones, 13% to 15% of which appear only once. What was sequenced was central memory CD4+ T cells from blood. These receptors were taken from a man younger than 45 in good health. CDR3s include the opening cysteine and the closing phenylalanine or tryptophan. A D gene is named only where the DNA matches it firmly. Size is stated for part of the rows, as once, few or many counts, or as a class when the clone is expanded.

TRBV5-4	TRBJ2-3	NA	NA	CASSWPGSGADTQYF	TGTGCCAGCAGCTGGCCAGGGAGCGGTGCAGATACGCAGTATTTT
TRBV5-1	TRBJ2-5	NA	NA	CASSLQGPGAEIQYF	TGCGCCAGCAGCTTGCAGGGGCCCGGGGCGGAGATCCAGTACTTC
TRBV6-5	TRBJ1-2	TRBD1	few	CASSYWDSYYGYTF	TGTGCCAGCAGTTACTGGGACAGCTACTATGGCTACACCTTC
TRBV6-6	TRBJ1-2	NA	NA	CASSYPPEFGYTF	TGTGCCAGCAGTTACCCGCCCGAGTTTGGCTACACCTTC
TRBV25-1	TRBJ1-1	NA	NA	CASSDLMNTEAFF	TGTGCCAGCAGTGATCTCATGAACACTGAAGCTTTCTTT
TRBV6-1	TRBJ2-1	TRBD1	medium-sized	CATNTGDRNEQFF	TGTGCCACAAACACAGGGGATCGAAATGAGCAGTTCTTC
TRBV6-1	TRBJ2-5	TRBD2	many	CASRGTSGREETQYF	TGTGCCAGCCGGGGGACTAGCGGGAGGGAAGAGACCCAGTACTTC
TRBV5-6	TRBJ2-2	NA	few	CASSLGVSGVLAGELFF	TGTGCCAGCAGCTTGGGAGTGTCGGGAGTTTTGGCCGGGGAGCTGTTTTTT
TRBV7-9	TRBJ2-2	NA	NA	CASSFAGPAPGSCFF	NA
TRBV10-3	TRBJ2-1	NA	NA	CASSDASLGPYNEQFF	TGTGCCAGCAGTGATGCTAGCTTGGGGCCCTACAATGAGCAGTTCTTC
TRBV5-5	TRBJ2-1	TRBD2	few	CASSPSGTSVNEQFF	TGTGCCAGCAGCCCCTCCGGGACTAGCGTCAATGAGCAGTTCTTC
TRBV27	TRBJ2-5	TRBD1	many	CASSSGTGGAETQYF	TGTGCCAGCAGTTCCGGGACAGGGGGCGCGGAGACCCAGTACTTC
TRBV5-4	TRBJ1-6	NA	NA	CASSLFGTRGGTLHF	TGTGCCAGCAGCCTGTTCGGAACGCGTGGGGGGACCCTCCACTTT
TRBV30	TRBJ2-3	TRBD2	NA	CAWSASGSTDTQYF	TGTGCCTGGAGTGCTAGCGGGAGCACAGATACGCAGTATTTT
TRBV4-1	TRBJ1-2	NA	few	CASSQEGTTNYGYTF	TGCGCCAGCAGCCAAGAAGGGACAACTAACTATGGCTACACCTTC
TRBV9	TRBJ1-2	NA	many	CASSQTASGDYGYTF	TGTGCCAGCAGCCAAACCGCCTCAGGGGACTATGGCTACACCTTC
TRBV6-1	TRBJ2-3	TRBD1	few	CASSPGQVTDTQYF	TGTGCCAGCAGCCCCGGACAGGTCACAGATACGCAGTATTTT
TRBV6-6	TRBJ1-1	NA	NA	CASTPGPPTEAFF	TGTGCCAGCACTCCAGGGCCTCCCACTGAAGCTTTCTTT
TRBV18	TRBJ1-2	TRBD1	NA	CASSPDRVGYTF	TGTGCCAGCTCACCAGACAGGGTTGGCTACACCTTC
TRBV9	TRBJ1-1	NA	NA	CASSVAVEGTTEAFF	TGTGCCAGCAGCGTAGCCGTGGAGGGAACCACTGAAGCTTTCTTT
TRBV6-1	TRBJ1-2	NA	few	CASSRDGDGYTF	TGTGCCAGCAGTCGGGATGGGGATGGCTACACCTTC
TRBV6-5	TRBJ1-1	TRBD1	few	CASSYLRDRVNTEAFF	TGTGCCAGCAGTTATCTTAGGGACAGGGTGAACACTGAAGCTTTCTTT
TRBV7-3	TRBJ2-4	NA	NA	CASSQGANPPNIQYF	TGTGCCAGCAGCCAAGGGGCCAATCCCCCAAACATTCAGTACTTC
TRBV15	TRBJ2-5	NA	NA	CATSRSWTSQETQYF	TGTGCCACCAGCAGGAGTTGGACCAGCCAAGAGACCCAGTACTTC
TRBV7-2	TRBJ1-3	TRBD1	NA	CASSLMTGDGNTIYF	TGTGCCAGCAGCTTAATGACAGGGGACGGAAACACCATATATTTT
TRBV9	TRBJ2-5	TRBD2	many	CASSVGRGGQETQYF	TGTGCCAGCAGCGTAGGAAGGGGAGGGCAAGAGACCCAGTACTTC
TRBV7-2	TRBJ1-1	NA	many	CASNKDSLSEAFF	TGTGCCAGCAACAAGGACAGCCTCTCGGAAGCTTTCTTT
TRBV29-1	TRBJ2-5	NA	NA	CSVEEDYRGETQYF	TGCAGCGTTGAGGAAGACTATAGGGGGGAGACCCAGTACTTC
TRBV19	TRBJ2-2	NA	few	CASRFTGELFF	TGTGCCAGTAGGTTTACCGGGGAGCTGTTTTTT
TRBV5-1	TRBJ2-3	TRBD2	few	CASTLIPGGSTDTQYF	TGCGCCAGCACCTTAATCCCGGGAGGGAGCACAGATACGCAGTATTTT
TRBV4-2	TRBJ2-2	TRBD1	few	CASSQDAGQGGTGELFF	TGTGCCAGCAGCCAAGATGCGGGACAGGGTGGCACCGGGGAGCTGTTTTTT
TRBV7-8	TRBJ1-1	NA	NA	CASSRDPSTGQTEAFF	TGTGCCAGCAGCCGCGACCCCAGTACAGGGCAAACCGAAGCTTTCTTT
TRBV2	TRBJ1-2	NA	NA	CASSELQYGYTF	TGTGCCAGCAGTGAACTACAGTATGGCTACACCTTC
TRBV11-2	TRBJ1-2	TRBD1	NA	CASSPRDRSDGYTF	TGTGCCAGCAGCCCCCGGGACAGGTCAGATGGCTACACCTTC
TRBV10-3	TRBJ2-6	NA	few	CASIKPGANVLTF	TGTGCCAGCATAAAGCCTGGGGCCAACGTCCTGACTTTC
TRBV19	TRBJ1-1	NA	NA	CASTRSAGNTEAFF	TGTGCCAGTACCAGAAGCGCGGGGAACACTGAAGCTTTCTTT
TRBV2	TRBJ2-7	NA	NA	CASSRTGTSTYEQYF	TGTGCCAGCAGTCGTACCGGGACATCAACCTACGAGCAGTACTTC
TRBV5-4	TRBJ1-2	NA	once	CASSAPPDGYTF	TGTGCCAGCAGCGCACCACCCGATGGCTACACCTTC